This TCR beta chain originates from a study of PD-L1 blockade in urothelial cancer. Time point reported: pretreatment peripheral blood. Profiling relied on immunoSEQ multiplex PCR, and the TCRdb table lists in-frame clones only, not all of them. The sample records 70,000 or so clones, about 90% being singletons. CDR1 SGHNT and CDR2 YYREEE come from the germline V gene (reference sequence). This CDR3 region has 17 residues. After removal of 1 base from V and 0 bases from J, the junction contained 4 bases not matched to a gene. The chain links TRBV5-4 to TRBJ2-2; 9 nucleotides align to TRBD2. Sequencing was performed on PBMCs, taken around atezolizumab (anti-PD-L1) treatment. This sequence was found in a man in his sixties or seventies with urothelial cancer. CDR3 sequence (DNA): TGTGCCAGCAGCTTGCCGGGACTAGCTTCGAACACCGGGGAGCTGTTTTTT. It yields the protein CASSLPGLASNTGELFF.